These 31 T cell receptor beta chains share one sample of origin, sequenced in a study of blood T cell repertoires in COVID-19. Produced via immunoSEQ multiplex PCR; TCRdb's table is partial and in-frame only. This repertoire shows some 130,000 clones, approximately 80% found once; its top ten account for under 5%. The sample taken for sequencing was peripheral blood. The receptors were sampled from an elderly woman with acute or convalescent COVID-19.

This clone was seen more than once but under ten times. J is TRBJ2-7 and V is TRBV2, with D tentatively TRBD2 (5 bases). The germline CDR1 and CDR2 sequences are SNHLY and FYNNEI. Trimming removed 4 bases at V and 6 bases at J, with 16 bases between. The CDR3 is 14 residues long. The CDR3 here is CASSVATQGLEQYF. DNA of the CDR3: TGTGCCAGCAGTGTCGCAACCCAAGGACTCGAGCAGTACTTC. Full variable domain (rest looked up from reference TRBV2 and TRBJ2-7): EPEVTQTPSHQVTQMGQEVILRCVPISNHLYFYWYRQILGQKVEFLVSFYNNEISEKSEIFDDQFSVERPDGSNFTLKIRSTKLEDSAMYFCASSVATQGLEQYFGPGTRLTVT.

This chain connects TRBV5-4 to TRBJ1-2; D is uncertain. CDR1 and CDR2 from the germline V gene are SGHNT and YYREEE (reference sequence). V was cut by 3 bases and J by 4 bases, with 13 bases left in between. The CDR3 is made up of 14 amino acids. As DNA, the CDR3 is TGTGCCAGCAGCTGGACTCGGGGTTCCTATGGCTACACCTTC. Amino acids: CASSWTRGSYGYTF.

CDR3 nucleotides: TGTGCCAGCAGTCGGGACAGGAACTATGGCTACACCTTC. It yields the protein CASSRDRNYGYTF. The chain is built from TRBV6-4 and TRBJ1-2; 8 nucleotides align to TRBD1. Germline trimming cut 5 bases from V and 2 bases from J; bases unmatched to any gene: 1. CDR1 and CDR2 (germline): MRHNA, SNTAGT. The CDR3 totals 13 residues.

V usage is TRBV10-3 and J usage is TRBJ1-1; the D gene is possibly TRBD1 (6 bases). This CDR3 comprises 14 residues. Trimming stripped 6 bases from V and 6 bases from J, with 17 bases between. Germline CDR1 and CDR2: ENHRY and SYGVKD. The CDR3 loop reads CAISQQGRTAEAFF. In DNA form, the CDR3 reads TGTGCCATCAGCCAACAGGGAAGGACAGCTGAAGCTTTCTTT.

This CDR3 is CASSLTGPGELFF. Here the CDR3 DNA reads TGTGCCAGTAGTCTAACAGGGCCCGGGGAGCTGTTTTTT. The rearrangement links TRBV19 to TRBJ2-2; possible D gene TRBD1, 6 bases. Trimming pared 5 bases from V and 6 bases from J, leaving 10 bases between. This CDR3 is built from 13 residues. Germline loops: CDR1 LNHDA, CDR2 SQIVND (reference sequence). Full variable domain (remainder filled in from reference TRBV19 and TRBJ2-2): DGGITQSPKYLFRKEGQNVTLSCEQNLNHDAMYWYRQDPGQGLRLIYYSQIVNDFQKGDIAEGYSVSREKKESFPLTVTSAQKNPTAFYLCASSLTGPGELFFGEGSRLTVL.

This clone was found once. The rearrangement links TRBV7-9 to TRBJ2-5, with 10 bases that match TRBD2. CDR3 length: 15 residues. Trimming removed 5 bases from V and 2 bases from J; junction bases left unmatched: 5. Germline-derived CDR1 and CDR2 are SEHNR and FQNEAQ (reference sequence). CDR3 coding DNA: TGTGCCAGCAGCGTCTCACTAGCGGGACAAGAGACCCAGTACTTC. Encoded protein: CASSVSLAGQETQYF.

The V call is TRBV5-1, the J call TRBJ2-3; weak D call: TRBD2 (6 bases). Germline CDR1 reads SGHRS; CDR2 reads YFSETQ. This CDR3 contains 17 residues. The V end lost 0 bases, the J end lost 4 bases, and 18 bases lay between the germline ends. The CDR3 nucleotides are TGCGCCAGCAGCTTGGCCGGGAGCGGCGAAGGAGCAGATACGCAGTATTTT. This encodes CASSLAGSGEGADTQYF.

V and J are TRBV19 and TRBJ1-6; no clear D. Germline V CDR1 and CDR2: LNHDA, SQIVND (reference sequence). This CDR3 contains 13 residues. Trimming removed 0 bases at V and 7 bases at J, with 4 bases between. The DNA for the CDR3 is TGTGCCAGTAGTATAGATCGGAATTCACCCCTCCACTTT. Protein product: CASSIDRNSPLHF.

This chain joins TRBV28 and TRBJ2-7, with 7 positions matching TRBD2. The CDR3 is 16 residues long. Germline V gene sequence: CDR1 MDHEN, CDR2 SYDVKM. J was trimmed by 6 bases and V by 6 bases; bases with no gene match: 17. The CDR3 loop is CASRDRTRWVFSEQYF. The DNA of the CDR3 is TGTGCCAGCAGAGACCGGACTAGATGGGTGTTTAGCGAGCAGTACTTC.

The chain links TRBV6-1 to TRBJ1-5, with 7 bases fitting TRBD1. CDR3 length: 17 amino acids. V was clipped by 1 base and J by 7 bases; unmatched bases: 13. CDR1 is MNHNS, CDR2 SASEGT, per germline. The CDR3 nucleotides read TGTGCCAGCAGTGAAGTAGGAGGGGGCGGGTTCGGGCAGCCCCAGCATTTT. Translated: CASSEVGGGGFGQPQHF.

This rearrangement joins TRBV2 to TRBJ2-5; 14 bases map to TRBD2. After removal of 5 bases from V and 3 bases from J, the junction contained 5 bases not matched to a gene. The CDR3 has 16 residues. Germline V gene sequence: CDR1 SNHLY, CDR2 FYNNEI. CDR3 nucleotide sequence: TGTGCCAGCAGTAACCCGGGACTAGCGGGGGAAGAGACCCAGTACTTC. Residues: CASSNPGLAGEETQYF. Drawing the rest from reference TRBV2 and TRBJ2-5, the complete variable domain is EPEVTQTPSHQVTQMGQEVILRCVPISNHLYFYWYRQILGQKVEFLVSFYNNEISEKSEIFDDQFSVERPDGSNFTLKIRSTKLEDSAMYFCASSNPGLAGEETQYFGPGTRLLVL.

The chain links TRBV11-2 to TRBJ1-1; D is unclear. This CDR3 has 15 amino acids. The germline gives CDR1 SGHAT, CDR2 FQNNGV. The V end was cut by 0 bases, the J end by 1 base, with 9 bases between. The CDR3 is CASSLDWSQNTEAFF. CDR3 bases: TGTGCCAGCAGCTTAGATTGGAGTCAGAACACTGAAGCTTTCTTT.

CDR3 protein: CASSYPGGSTGYTF. In DNA, the CDR3 is TGTGCCAGCAGTTACCCTGGGGGCTCGACTGGCTACACCTTC. This chain links TRBV6-6 with TRBJ1-2, with D perhaps TRBD1 (6 bases). Germline V gene data show CDR1 as MNHNY and CDR2 as SVGAGI (reference sequence). Trimming removed 2 bases from V and 7 bases from J, with 14 bases in between. This CDR3 region has 14 residues.

This chain links TRBV7-2 with TRBJ2-7, with 8 bases that match TRBD2. The CDR3 is 17 amino acids. V dropped 1 base and J dropped 6; count of bases not matched to a gene: 14. Germline V CDR1 and CDR2: SGHTA, FQGNSA. Written as DNA, the CDR3 is TGTGCCAGCAGCTTAGAAGCGAGCGGGAGCTCCTTGGGCGAGCAGTACTTC. Residues: CASSLEASGSSLGEQYF.

V is TRBV5-1 and J is TRBJ1-1, with D maybe TRBD1 (5 bases). Germline values: CDR1 SGHRS, CDR2 YFSETQ. The germline V and J ends were trimmed by 2 bases and 1 base, with 12 bases remaining between them. The CDR3 spans 15 residues. The CDR3 spells CASSLAITGNTEAFF. CDR3 DNA: TGCGCCAGCAGCTTAGCTATCACAGGGAACACTGAAGCTTTCTTT.

The V gene is TRBV25-1, the J gene TRBJ2-1, with 11 bases fitting TRBD2. The CDR3 is made up of 15 amino acids. Unmatched junction bases numbered 1, after V lost 5 bases and J lost 1 base. CDR1 MGHDK and CDR2 SYGVNS come from the germline V gene. CDR3 protein: CASSTSGRSYNEQFF. CDR3 nucleotides: TGTGCCAGCAGTACTAGCGGGAGATCCTACAATGAGCAGTTCTTC.

The CDR3 sequence: CASTGSGNTIYF. The CDR3 coding sequence is TGTGCCAGCACAGGGTCTGGAAACACCATATATTTT. This chain joins TRBV25-1 and TRBJ1-3; maybe TRBD1 (5 bases). Germline V gives CDR1 MGHDK, CDR2 SYGVNS. The V end was cut by 7 bases, the J end by 1 base, with 5 bases between. This CDR3 is 12 amino acids long.

The chain recombines TRBV7-9 with TRBJ1-2, with D possibly matching TRBD1 (6 bases). CDR1 SEHNR and CDR2 FQNEAQ come from the germline V gene (reference sequence). The length of the CDR3 is 14 residues. The V gene lost 1 base and the J gene lost 6 bases, with 12 bases spanning the gap. This CDR3 reads CASSLEGGGDGYTF. CDR3 bases: TGTGCCAGCAGCTTAGAAGGGGGGGGCGATGGCTACACCTTC. Full variable domain (rest looked up from reference TRBV7-9 and TRBJ1-2): DTGVSQNPRHKITKRGQNVTFRCDPISEHNRLYWYRQTLGQGPEFLTYFQNEAQLEKSRLLSDRFSAERPKGSFSTLEIQRTEQGDSAMYLCASSLEGGGDGYTFGSGTRLTVV.

V gene TRBV7-8 combines with J gene TRBJ1-4, with D unclear. Germline assignment: CDR1 SGHVS and CDR2 FQNEAQ. The ends were cut back, 5 bases at V and 0 bases at J, with 10 bases in the middle. The CDR3 loop spans 15 amino acids. DNA of the CDR3: TGTGCCAGCAGCCCCCGCCTAGCAACTAATGAAAAACTGTTTTTT. It codes for CASSPRLATNEKLFF. The full variable domain, completed using reference TRBV7-8 and TRBJ1-4, is GAGVSQSPRYKVAKRGQDVALRCDPISGHVSLFWYQQALGQGPEFLTYFQNEAQLDKSGLPSDRFFAERPEGSVSTLKIQRTQQEDSAVYLCASSPRLATNEKLFFGSGTQLSVL.

This rearrangement joins TRBV5-1 to TRBJ2-1; D gene ambiguous. The CDR3 consists of 15 residues. Germline V CDR1 and CDR2: SGHRS, YFSETQ. Deletions cut 0 bases from V and 0 bases from J, with 7 bases between. In nucleotides, the CDR3 is TGCGCCAGCAGCTTGGGCGTTAGCTCCTACAATGAGCAGTTCTTC. It is translated as CASSLGVSSYNEQFF.

This clone was seen a single time. The J gene is TRBJ1-5, the V gene TRBV19; D unresolved. The V gene lost 8 bases and the J gene lost 1 base, with 6 bases spanning the gap. This CDR3 comprises 12 residues. Germline V CDR1 and CDR2: LNHDA, SQIVND (reference sequence). The CDR3 here is CASRESNQPQHF. The CDR3 DNA follows: TGTGCCAGTCGGGAGAGCAATCAGCCCCAGCATTTT.

V is TRBV9 and J is TRBJ2-3; 10 bases map to TRBD1. Per germline, CDR1 SGDLS and CDR2 YYNGEE. With V trimmed by 4 bases and J by 0 bases, 11 bases remained unmatched. The CDR3 runs 18 residues. The CDR3 coding sequence is TGTGCCAGCAGCCCCTACCCGCTGGGACAGGGGAGCACAGATACGCAGTATTTT. Its protein product is CASSPYPLGQGSTDTQYF.

This rearrangement joins TRBV4-2 to TRBJ2-3; 10 nucleotides line up with TRBD2. CDR1 LGHNA and CDR2 YNFKEQ come from the germline V gene. The length of the CDR3 is 16 residues. V gave up 1 base and J gave up 1 base; unmatched junction bases: 2. CDR3 sequence (DNA): TGTGCCAGCAGCCAAGGGGGGACTAGCGGCACAGATACGCAGTATTTT. Protein product: CASSQGGTSGTDTQYF.

The V and J genes are TRBV19 and TRBJ2-5; perhaps TRBD1 as D (6 bases). This CDR3 has 15 residues. V was clipped by 4 bases and J by 4 bases, with 16 bases between them. Germline-derived CDR1 and CDR2 are LNHDA and SQIVND (reference sequence). CDR3 loop: CASSRAARGPETQYF. The CDR3 region has the DNA TGTGCCAGTAGTAGAGCCGCCAGGGGCCCAGAGACCCAGTACTTC.

V is TRBV5-1 and J is TRBJ1-1; no definite D call. Germline loops: CDR1 SGHRS, CDR2 YFSETQ. The CDR3 length is 16 residues. V was trimmed by 0 bases and J by 3 bases, leaving 15 bases between them. The CDR3 reads CASSLALAGGHTEAFF. The CDR3 coding sequence is TGCGCCAGCAGCTTGGCCCTGGCTGGAGGTCACACTGAAGCTTTCTTT.

V and J are TRBV7-8 and TRBJ1-1; possible D gene TRBD1, 6 bases. Germline CDR1 reads SGHVS; CDR2 reads FQNEAQ. The germline V and J ends were trimmed by 4 bases and 6 bases, with 27 bases remaining between them. This CDR3 spans 18 amino acids. The CDR3 loop is CASSYGKGGMRGWAEAFF. The CDR3, as DNA: TGTGCCAGCAGCTACGGGAAAGGGGGTATGAGGGGTTGGGCTGAAGCTTTCTTT.

This clone has more than one count but fewer than ten. CDR3 DNA sequence: TGTGCCAGCATCTACAGGGGGCAAGCTTTCTTT. Translation: CASIYRGQAFF. The chain couples TRBV5-6 to TRBJ1-1, with 9 positions matching TRBD1. The CDR3 spans 11 residues. CDR1 and CDR2 from the germline V gene are SGHDT and YYEEEE. Trimming removed 6 bases from V and 9 bases from J; junction bases left unmatched: 3.

This clone appeared once. The chain employs TRBV2 and TRBJ1-6; D unresolved. V was pared by 5 bases and J by 7 bases, with 15 bases between. The CDR3 runs to 15 residues. Germline lookup yields CDR1 SNHLY and CDR2 FYNNEI. CDR3 sequence reads: CASSPNPPANSPLHF. Written as DNA, the CDR3 is TGTGCCAGCAGTCCTAACCCCCCTGCGAATTCACCCCTCCACTTT.

This clone has a single count. V gene TRBV28 combines with J gene TRBJ1-4; 7 bases match TRBD1. This CDR3 has 16 residues. V was pared by 6 bases and J by 8 bases, with 15 bases of the junction left unmatched. Germline CDR1 MDHEN, CDR2 SYDVKM. CDR3 nucleotides: TGTGCCAGCAGATCCAGGGGGAGGTCGGGTGAGGAAAAACTGTTTTTT. Encoded protein: CASRSRGRSGEEKLFF.

About this clone: The germline gene is not matched at one end of the junction; a read error may be the cause. V gene TRBV3-1 (or the pseudogene TRBV3-2) combines with J gene TRBJ2-7, with 7 bases that match TRBD2. CDR1 is LGHDT, CDR2 YNNKEL, per germline (reference sequence). This CDR3 spans 16 amino acids. The CDR3 is CASSQDLAGDLYGQYF. The CDR3 coding sequence is TGTGCCAGCAGCCAAGATCTGGCGGGGGACCTTTACGGGCAGTACTTC.

This clone was recorded only once. This chain connects TRBV4-3 to TRBJ2-3; 9 bases align to TRBD2. Germline assignment: CDR1 LGHNA and CDR2 YSLEER. The CDR3 is 20 amino acids. Trimming cost V 0 bases and J 0 bases; bases outside gene matches: 13. The CDR3 DNA reads as TGCGCCAGCAGCCAAGATTGGTCGGCTAGCGGGGACTTCAGCACAGATACGCAGTATTTT. This codes for CASSQDWSASGDFSTDTQYF.